The 20 T cell receptor beta chains reported below all come from one sample, sequenced in a study of T cell changes during pregnancy in multiple sclerosis (dated 2019 in TCRdb). Libraries were constructed by the immunoSEQ multiplex PCR assay. The table comes from immuneACCESS by way of TCRdb, which keeps in-frame sequences with V and J called. Part of the clones is missing from these tables; in studies checked, under half for an unresolved V gene and the rest for unknown reasons. The sample profile shows around 70,000 clones; around 94% of them were found once. Approximately 0.63% of the sample comes from the top ten. Source: peripheral blood, taken in the third trimester of pregnancy. The receptors derive from a female donor with multiple sclerosis, enrolled in a pregnancy study.

This clone was recorded only once. CDR3 protein: CASSLVGGTANTEAFF. CDR3 nucleotide sequence: TGTGCCAGCAGCTTAGTCGGCGGGACGGCGAACACTGAAGCTTTCTTT. The V call is TRBV7-2, the J call TRBJ1-1; D might be TRBD1 (5 bases). Germline CDR1 is SGHTA and CDR2 is FQGNSA. V was pared by 1 base and J by 1 base, with 13 bases between. The CDR3 runs to 16 residues. Drawing the rest from reference TRBV7-2 and TRBJ1-1, the complete variable domain is GAGVSQSPSNKVTEKGKDVELRCDPISGHTALYWYRQSLGQGLEFLIYFQGNSAPDKSGLPSDRFSAERTGGSVSTLTIQRTQQEDSAVYLCASSLVGGTANTEAFFGQGTRLTVV.

This chain uses TRBV18 with TRBJ1-5, with 8 positions matching TRBD1. The germline CDR1 and CDR2 sequences are KGHSH and LQKENI. The CDR3 loop spans 14 amino acids. After removal of 3 bases from V and 6 bases from J, the junction contained 4 bases not matched to a gene. CDR3 amino acids: CASSPGQGPQPQHF. The CDR3 nucleotides are TGTGCCAGCTCACCCGGACAGGGTCCTCAGCCCCAGCATTTT.

The chain links TRBV7-9 to TRBJ2-5; 8 bases map to TRBD2. V lost 7 bases, J lost 2 bases, and 9 bases stayed unmatched. The CDR3 has 15 residues. CDR1 is SEHNR and CDR2 is FQNEAQ in the germline V gene (reference sequence). CDR3 in DNA: TGTGCCAGCACCCAAGCGGGGGCGCCGCAAGAGACCCAGTACTTC. This gives the protein CASTQAGAPQETQYF.

This clone appeared once. The chain carries TRBV6-7 and TRBJ2-7, with TRBD1 as a possible D gene (8 bases). TRBV6-7 is annotated as an ORF whose role is uncertain. V lost 10 bases, J lost 0 bases, and 19 bases lay in between. CDR3 length: 15 residues. This CDR3 reads CATPTGGGSSYEQYF. In DNA form, the CDR3 reads TGTGCCACCCCTACAGGGGGGGGGAGCTCCTACGAGCAGTACTTC.

The chain links TRBV27 to TRBJ1-2; the D gene is possibly TRBD1 (6 bases). This CDR3 region has 13 residues. Germline lookup yields CDR1 MNHEY and CDR2 SMNVEV (reference sequence). Trimming cost V 5 bases and J 7 bases, with 14 bases left between them. The CDR3 DNA reads as TGTGCCAGCAGTATCAGGGGAGTCGGTGGCTACACCTTC. Its protein product is CASSIRGVGGYTF.

The J gene is TRBJ1-3, the V gene TRBV27; D remains ambiguous. The germline V gene encodes CDR1 MNHEY and CDR2 SMNVEV (reference sequence). The CDR3 covers 13 residues. Trimming shortened V by 0 bases and J by 4 bases, and 4 bases separated the two germline ends. The CDR3 spells CASSLSQGNTIYF. CDR3 DNA sequence: TGTGCCAGCAGTTTATCACAGGGAAACACCATATATTTT.

V gene TRBV29-1 combines with J gene TRBJ1-2; maybe TRBD1 (5 bases). The V gene lost 2 bases and the J gene lost 0 bases, with 10 bases spanning the gap. This CDR3 is built from 14 residues. CDR1 and CDR2 (germline): SQVTM, ANQGSEA. Written as DNA, the CDR3 is TGCAGCGTTGAAACAGGCCTAGCTAACTATGGCTACACCTTC. This codes for CSVETGLANYGYTF.

The chain recombines TRBV27 with TRBJ1-2, with 7 bases aligning to TRBD1. The CDR3 is 12 residues long. Looked up from germline, CDR1 is MNHEY and CDR2 is SMNVEV (reference sequence). V dropped 5 bases and J dropped 11; count of bases not matched to a gene: 8. Here the CDR3 reads CASSPGAGGYTF. DNA of the CDR3: TGTGCCAGCAGTCCAGGGGCAGGGGGTTACACCTTC.

This chain uses TRBV30 with TRBJ1-6; D gene unclear. This CDR3 is built from 14 residues. Trimming pared 5 bases from V and 1 base from J, leaving 9 bases between. The germline gives CDR1 GTSNPN, CDR2 SVGIG (reference sequence). The CDR3 DNA follows: TGTGCCTGGGCAGAGGGTTCCTATAATTCACCCCTCCACTTT. Encoded protein: CAWAEGSYNSPLHF.

The chain joins TRBV5-1 to TRBJ1-1, with D possibly matching TRBD1 (5 bases). V was cut by 0 bases and J by 7 bases, with 10 bases left in between. The CDR3 consists of 13 residues. Per germline, CDR1 SGHRS and CDR2 YFSETQ. The CDR3 loop is CASSLARVGEAFF. CDR3 coding DNA: TGCGCCAGCAGCTTGGCCAGGGTGGGTGAAGCTTTCTTT.

J is TRBJ1-1 and V is TRBV7-2; no reliable D call. CDR3 length equals 13 residues. The ends were cut back, 2 bases at V and 0 bases at J, with 4 bases in the middle. The germline V gene has CDR1 SGHTA and CDR2 FQGNSA. The chain's CDR3 is CASSLRMNTEAFF. In nucleotides, the CDR3 is TGTGCCAGCAGCTTACGTATGAACACTGAAGCTTTCTTT.

V gene TRBV2 combines with J gene TRBJ1-5; no clear D gene. CDR1 is SNHLY and CDR2 is FYNNEI in the germline V gene. This CDR3 contains 15 residues. Trimming cost V 7 bases and J 4 bases, with 17 bases left between them. Here the CDR3 DNA reads TGTGCCAGCAAAGAAGGCCTACCCGGGAATCAGCCCCAGCATTTT. It specifies CASKEGLPGNQPQHF.

The gene calls are TRBV19 and TRBJ2-7; 9 nucleotides match TRBD1. This CDR3 spans 14 amino acids. After removal of 9 bases from V and 2 bases from J, the junction contained 8 bases not matched to a gene. The germline V gene has CDR1 LNHDA and CDR2 SQIVND (reference sequence). Here the CDR3 reads CASLTGTGTYEQYF. The DNA of the CDR3 is TGTGCCAGCCTAACCGGGACAGGGACCTACGAGCAGTACTTC.

The rearrangement uses TRBV25-1 and TRBJ2-2; D possibly corresponds to TRBD2 (7 bases). This CDR3 is 15 amino acids long. Germline values: CDR1 MGHDK, CDR2 SYGVNS. The V end was cut by 6 bases, the J end by 4 bases, with 15 bases between. As DNA, the CDR3 is TGTGCCAGCAGCTATAGGGGGGGGACCACCGGGGAGCTGTTTTTT. Translated, it gives CASSYRGGTTGELFF.

V is TRBV7-3 and J is TRBJ2-3; tentatively, D is TRBD2 (5 bases). V gave up 4 bases and J gave up 4 bases, with 9 bases separating them. The CDR3 has 13 residues. CDR1 SGHTA and CDR2 FQGTGA come from the germline V gene. The CDR3 spells CASSYGVSDTQYF. CDR3 DNA: TGTGCCAGCAGCTACGGGGTATCAGATACGCAGTATTTT. The full variable domain, with the rest looked up from reference TRBV7-3 and TRBJ2-3, is GAGVSQTPSNKVTEKGKYVELRCDPISGHTALYWYRQSLGQGPEFLIYFQGTGAADDSGLPNDRFFAVRPEGSVSTLKIQRTERGDSAVYLCASSYGVSDTQYFGPGTRLTVL.

This sequence joins TRBV7-3 and TRBJ2-7; 9 bases align to TRBD1. Germline CDR1 reads SGHTA; CDR2 reads FQGTGA. After removal of 4 bases from V and 2 bases from J, the junction contained 3 bases not matched to a gene. The CDR3 is 14 amino acids. CDR3 amino acids: CASSSTGGPYEQYF. DNA for the CDR3: TGTGCCAGCAGCTCAACAGGGGGCCCCTACGAGCAGTACTTC.

The rearrangement uses TRBV7-2 and TRBJ2-3, with 10 positions matching TRBD1. The CDR3 loop spans 15 amino acids. Germline CDR1 SGHTA, CDR2 FQGNSA. Unmatched junction bases numbered 2, after V lost 3 bases and J lost 2 bases. CDR3 nucleotide sequence: TGTGCCAGCAGCTTGGACAGGGGGGCCACAGATACGCAGTATTTT. Amino acid sequence: CASSLDRGATDTQYF.

The V and J genes are TRBV9 and TRBJ2-5, with a weak D call TRBD2 (6 bases). CDR1 is SGDLS, CDR2 YYNGEE, per germline. Trimming stripped 3 bases from V and 3 bases from J, with 15 bases between. The CDR3 length is 15 residues. CDR3 in amino acids: CASSGGGGTEETQYF. The CDR3 DNA reads as TGTGCCAGCAGCGGGGGTGGGGGGACCGAAGAGACCCAGTACTTC.

The chain links TRBV5-1 to TRBJ1-6; D uncertain. From germline, CDR1 is SGHRS and CDR2 YFSETQ. Trimming cost V 5 bases and J 0 bases, with 9 bases left between them. The CDR3 consists of 15 residues. The CDR3 DNA reads as TGCGCCAGCAGTCCAGGTAGCTCCTATAATTCACCCCTCCACTTT. This encodes CASSPGSSYNSPLHF.

V is TRBV6-5 and J is TRBJ2-1; TRBD2 aligns across 11 bases. From germline, CDR1 is MNHEY and CDR2 SVGAGI. V shed 6 bases and J 7 bases; nucleotides not matched to a gene: 5. This CDR3 region has 14 residues. The CDR3: CASREGLAVNEQFF. The CDR3, as DNA: TGTGCCAGCAGAGAGGGACTAGCGGTTAATGAGCAGTTCTTC.